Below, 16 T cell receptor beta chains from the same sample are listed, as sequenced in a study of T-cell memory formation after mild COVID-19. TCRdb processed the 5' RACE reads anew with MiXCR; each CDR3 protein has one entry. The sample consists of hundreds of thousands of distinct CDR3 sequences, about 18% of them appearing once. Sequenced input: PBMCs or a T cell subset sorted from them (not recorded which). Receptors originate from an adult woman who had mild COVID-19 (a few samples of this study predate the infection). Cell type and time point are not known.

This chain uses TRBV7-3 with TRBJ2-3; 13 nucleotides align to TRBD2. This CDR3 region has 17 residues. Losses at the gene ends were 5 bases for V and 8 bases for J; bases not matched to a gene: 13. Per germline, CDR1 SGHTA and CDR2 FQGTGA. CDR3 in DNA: TGTGCCAGCAGCCGGACTAGCGGGGGAATCCTTGGAGTTACGCAGTATTTT. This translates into CASSRTSGGILGVTQYF. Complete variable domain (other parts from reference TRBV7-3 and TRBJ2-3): GAGVSQTPSNKVTEKGKYVELRCDPISGHTALYWYRQSLGQGPEFLIYFQGTGAADDSGLPNDRFFAVRPEGSVSTLKIQRTERGDSAVYLCASSRTSGGILGVTQYFGPGTRLTVL.

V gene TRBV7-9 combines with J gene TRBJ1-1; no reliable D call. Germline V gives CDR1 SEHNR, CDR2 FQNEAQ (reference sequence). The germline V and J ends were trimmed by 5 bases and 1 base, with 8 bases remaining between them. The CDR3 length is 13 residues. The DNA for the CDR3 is TGTGCCAGCAGCCCACGGCCGAACACTGAAGCTTTCTTT. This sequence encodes CASSPRPNTEAFF.

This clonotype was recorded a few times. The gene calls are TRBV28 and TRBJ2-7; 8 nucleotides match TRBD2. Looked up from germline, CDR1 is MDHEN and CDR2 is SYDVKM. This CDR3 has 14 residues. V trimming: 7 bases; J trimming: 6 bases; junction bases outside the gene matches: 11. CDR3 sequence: CASTPSGGLFEQYF. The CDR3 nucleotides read TGTGCCAGCACCCCGTCGGGGGGGCTGTTCGAGCAGTACTTC. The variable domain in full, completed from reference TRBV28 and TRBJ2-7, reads DVKVTQSSRYLVKRTGEKVFLECVQDMDHENMFWYRQDPGLGLRLIYFSYDVKMKEKGDIPEGYSVSREKKERFSLILESASTNQTSMYLCASTPSGGLFEQYFGPGTRLTVT.

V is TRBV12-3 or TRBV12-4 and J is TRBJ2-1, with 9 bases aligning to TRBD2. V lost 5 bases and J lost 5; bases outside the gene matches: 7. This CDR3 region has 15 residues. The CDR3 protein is CASSTSGGIHNEQFF. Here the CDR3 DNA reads TGTGCCAGCAGTACAAGCGGGGGGATACACAATGAGCAGTTCTTC.

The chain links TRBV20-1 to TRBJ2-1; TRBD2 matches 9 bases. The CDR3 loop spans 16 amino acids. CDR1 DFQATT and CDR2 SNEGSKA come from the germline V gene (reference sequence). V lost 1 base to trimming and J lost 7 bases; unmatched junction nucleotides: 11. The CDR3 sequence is CSARGRGTSNENEQFF. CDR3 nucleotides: TGCAGTGCTAGAGGCCGCGGGACTAGCAATGAAAATGAGCAGTTCTTC.

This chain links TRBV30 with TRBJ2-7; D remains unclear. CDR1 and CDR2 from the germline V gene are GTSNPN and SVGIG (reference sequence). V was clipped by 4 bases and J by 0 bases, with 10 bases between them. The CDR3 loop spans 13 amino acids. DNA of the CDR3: TGTGCCTGGATGGACGGTATCTCCTACGAGCAGTACTTC. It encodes CAWMDGISYEQYF.

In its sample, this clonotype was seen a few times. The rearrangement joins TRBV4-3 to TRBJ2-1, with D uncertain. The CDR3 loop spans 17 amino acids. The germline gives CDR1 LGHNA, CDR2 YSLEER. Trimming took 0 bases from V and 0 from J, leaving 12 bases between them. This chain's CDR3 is CASSQDRPESSYNEQFF. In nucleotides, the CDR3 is TGCGCCAGCAGCCAAGATAGGCCAGAAAGCTCCTACAATGAGCAGTTCTTC.

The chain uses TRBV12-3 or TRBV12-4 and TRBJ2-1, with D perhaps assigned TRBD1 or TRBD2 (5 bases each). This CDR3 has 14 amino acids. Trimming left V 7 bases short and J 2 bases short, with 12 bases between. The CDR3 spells CASTRAGPYNEQFF. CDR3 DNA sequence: TGTGCCAGCACGCGGGCAGGGCCCTACAATGAGCAGTTCTTC.

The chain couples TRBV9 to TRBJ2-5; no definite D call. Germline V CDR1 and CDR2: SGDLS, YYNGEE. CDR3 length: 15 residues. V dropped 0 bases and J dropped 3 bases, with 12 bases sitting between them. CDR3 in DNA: TGTGCCAGCAGCGTAGAGCCCCAGAGGAAAGAGACCCAGTACTTC. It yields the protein CASSVEPQRKETQYF.

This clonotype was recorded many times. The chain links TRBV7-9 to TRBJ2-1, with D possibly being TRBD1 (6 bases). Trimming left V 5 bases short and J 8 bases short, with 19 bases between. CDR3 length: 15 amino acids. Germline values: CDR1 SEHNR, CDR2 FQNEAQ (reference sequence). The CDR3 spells CASSLLTGFGDEQFF. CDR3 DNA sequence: TGTGCCAGCAGCCTACTCACAGGGTTCGGGGATGAGCAGTTCTTC.

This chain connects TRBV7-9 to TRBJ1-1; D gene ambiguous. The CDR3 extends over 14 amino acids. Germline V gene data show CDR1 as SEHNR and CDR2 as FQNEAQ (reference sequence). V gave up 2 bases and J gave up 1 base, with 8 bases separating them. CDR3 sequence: CASSLSQQNTEAFF. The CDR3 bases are TGTGCCAGCAGCTTAAGCCAACAGAACACTGAAGCTTTCTTT.

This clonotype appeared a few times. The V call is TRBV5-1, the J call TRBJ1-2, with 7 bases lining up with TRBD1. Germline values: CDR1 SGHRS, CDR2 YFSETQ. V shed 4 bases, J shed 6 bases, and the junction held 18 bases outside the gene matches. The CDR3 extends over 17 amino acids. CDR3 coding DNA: TGCGCCAGCAGCCTACCAAGGGACAGCCCTATCGGGGATGGCTACACCTTC. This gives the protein CASSLPRDSPIGDGYTF.

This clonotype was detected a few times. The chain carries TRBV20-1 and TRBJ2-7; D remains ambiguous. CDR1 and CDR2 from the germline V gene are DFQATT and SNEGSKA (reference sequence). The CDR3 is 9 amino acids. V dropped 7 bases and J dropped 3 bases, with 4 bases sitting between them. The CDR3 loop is CSVGYEQYF. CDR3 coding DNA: TGCAGTGTGGGCTACGAGCAGTACTTC.

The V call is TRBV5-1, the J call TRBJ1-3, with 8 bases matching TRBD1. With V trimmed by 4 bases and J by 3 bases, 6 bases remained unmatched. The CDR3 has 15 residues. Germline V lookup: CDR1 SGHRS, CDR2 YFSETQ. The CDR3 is CASSVGTGDGNTIYF. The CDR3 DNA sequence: TGCGCCAGCAGCGTCGGGACAGGAGATGGAAACACCATATATTTT.

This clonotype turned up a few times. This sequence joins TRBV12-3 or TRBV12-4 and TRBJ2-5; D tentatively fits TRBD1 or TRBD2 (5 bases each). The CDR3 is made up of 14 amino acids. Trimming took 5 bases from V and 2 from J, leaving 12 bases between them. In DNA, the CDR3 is TGTGCCAGCAGTGGGGGAATGGCTCAAGAGACCCAGTACTTC. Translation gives CASSGGMAQETQYF.

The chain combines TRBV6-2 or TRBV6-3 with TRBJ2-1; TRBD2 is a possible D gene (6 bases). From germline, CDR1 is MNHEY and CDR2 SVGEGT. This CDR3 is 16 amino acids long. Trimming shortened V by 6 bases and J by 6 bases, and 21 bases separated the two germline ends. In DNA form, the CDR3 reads TGTGCCAGCAGCCGGAACCCGGGACTGGGGCGCAATGAGCAGTTCTTC. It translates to CASSRNPGLGRNEQFF.